At least ten counts were recorded for the clone carrying this TCR beta chain. V lost 2 bases and J 8 bases, leaving 3 bases between the germline ends. This CDR3 is built from 10 residues. The germline V gene encodes CDR1 DFQATT and CDR2 SNEGSKA (reference sequence). These data originate in a study of regulatory T cells in long-lasting Graves disease. Described time point: persistent/refractory GD, antithyroid drugs over 5 years with positive TRAb. Making the TCR library involved RNA that had been extracted from PBMCs. Relying on iRepertoire HTBI primers and Arm-PCR of CDR3 regions, the team built TCR beta libraries. TCRdb re-analysed the multiplex PCR reads in MiXCR, keeping a single row per CDR3 protein. The sample lists 300,000 to 400,000 distinct CDR3 sequences, about 20% seen once, with over 25% in the top ten.

The chain links TRBV20-1 to TRBJ1-4; D call uncertain. This receptor was taken from a female donor with Graves disease. The specimen comprised peripheral blood mononuclear cells (PBMCs), sampled when the disease was refractory, from a patient treated with antithyroid drugs. For the CDR3, the DNA is TGCAGTGCTAGAAGGGAAAAACTGTTTTTT. The encoded protein is CSARREKLFF.